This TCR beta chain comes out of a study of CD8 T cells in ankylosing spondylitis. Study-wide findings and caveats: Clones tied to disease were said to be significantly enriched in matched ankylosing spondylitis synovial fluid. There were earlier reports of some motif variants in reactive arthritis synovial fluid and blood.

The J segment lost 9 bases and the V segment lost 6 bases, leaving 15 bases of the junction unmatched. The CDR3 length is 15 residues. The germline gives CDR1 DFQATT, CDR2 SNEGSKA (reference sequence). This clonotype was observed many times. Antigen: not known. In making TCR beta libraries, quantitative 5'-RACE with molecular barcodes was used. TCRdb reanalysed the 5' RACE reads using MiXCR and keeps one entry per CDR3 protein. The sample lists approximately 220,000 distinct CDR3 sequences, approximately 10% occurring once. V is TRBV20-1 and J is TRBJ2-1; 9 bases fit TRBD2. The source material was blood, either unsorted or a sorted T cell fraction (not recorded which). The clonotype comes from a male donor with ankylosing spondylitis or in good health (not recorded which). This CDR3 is CSAQLAGFGDSEQFF. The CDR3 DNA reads TGCAGTGCGCAACTAGCGGGTTTCGGGGACAGTGAGCAGTTCTTC.